Presented here are 15 T cell receptor beta chains from one specimen sequenced in a study of blood T cell repertoires in COVID-19 (dated by TCRdb to 2019 to 2021). Libraries were made using the immunoSEQ multiplex PCR assay. TCRdb stores this immuneACCESS table with in-frame sequences only. Part of the clones is absent; in the studies checked, under half of the shortfall reflects unresolved V genes, and no reason is known for the rest. In all, the sample holds about 250,000 clones, and 86% of those were seen once. The top ten constitute over 1.5% of the sample. Sequences were obtained from PBMCs or T cells enriched from blood (not recorded which). The source is a man aged 40-55 years who had recovered from COVID-19.

V and J are TRBV5-1 and TRBJ1-1; 9 bases are a match to TRBD1. CDR1 and CDR2 from the germline V gene are SGHRS and YFSETQ. Trimming took 3 bases from V and 3 from J; bases not matched to a gene: 6. The CDR3 length is 15 residues. For the CDR3, the DNA is TGCGCCAGCAGCTCGGACAGGGGCCAGGACACTGAAGCTTTCTTT. Its protein product is CASSSDRGQDTEAFF.

The V gene is TRBV6-5, the J gene TRBJ1-3; D might be TRBD1 (6 bases). The CDR3 runs 13 residues. Germline CDR1 reads MNHEY; CDR2 reads SVGAGI. V was shortened by 5 bases and J by 5 bases, with 10 bases between the two germline ends. As DNA, the CDR3 is TGTGCCAGCAGTCGGGACACCAGAAACACCATATATTTT. This codes for CASSRDTRNTIYF.

This chain links TRBV3-1 (or the pseudogene TRBV3-2) with TRBJ1-1, with a possible D match to TRBD1 (5 bases). This CDR3 is 12 amino acids long. The ends were cut back, 4 bases at V and 10 bases at J, with 13 bases in the middle. Per the germline V gene, CDR1 is LGHDT and CDR2 is YNNKEL (reference sequence). In DNA form, the CDR3 reads TGTGCCAGCAGCCCCCCTCGGGGGGGAGCTTTCTTT. Translating gives CASSPPRGGAFF.

J is TRBJ1-4 and V is TRBV28, with 7 bases aligning to TRBD1. Germline-derived CDR1 and CDR2 are MDHEN and SYDVKM. The junction had 10 bases not matched to a gene; V was cut back by 10 bases and J by 8 bases. The CDR3 spans 13 residues. This chain's CDR3 is CATRPTGDEKLFF. In nucleotides, the CDR3 is TGTGCCACGAGGCCTACAGGGGACGAAAAACTGTTTTTT.

This chain uses TRBV27 with TRBJ1-2; tentatively, D is TRBD1 (6 bases). Per the germline V gene, CDR1 is MNHEY and CDR2 is SMNVEV (reference sequence). The ends were cut back, 6 bases at V and 4 bases at J, with 15 bases in the middle. CDR3 length: 14 residues. CDR3 DNA sequence: TGTGCCAGCAGCTCGGCAGGACAGAGCTATGGCTACACCTTC. It codes for CASSSAGQSYGYTF.

Here the CDR3 reads CAWSSRTASYNEQFF. The CDR3 nucleotides are TGTGCCTGGAGTAGCCGGACAGCGAGTTACAATGAGCAGTTCTTC. This chain connects TRBV30 to TRBJ2-1; possible D gene TRBD1, 6 bases. Germline lookup yields CDR1 GTSNPN and CDR2 SVGIG (reference sequence). The CDR3 runs to 15 residues. The V and J ends lost 2 bases and 4 bases respectively, with 15 bases between them.

This sequence joins TRBV7-9 and TRBJ1-5; D not certain. CDR1 and CDR2 (germline): SEHNR, FQNEAQ (reference sequence). CDR3 length: 14 amino acids. The V gene lost 5 bases and the J gene lost 3 bases, with 11 bases spanning the gap. CDR3 DNA sequence: TGTGCCAGCAGCCCGGGTCTCATCAATCAGCCCCAGCATTTT. Protein sequence: CASSPGLINQPQHF.

The chain uses TRBV4-2 and TRBJ2-3, with 9 bases aligning to TRBD2. This CDR3 region has 16 residues. CDR1 LGHNA and CDR2 YNFKEQ come from the germline V gene. V lost 2 bases to trimming and J lost 6 bases; unmatched junction nucleotides: 9. DNA of the CDR3: TGTGCCAGCAGCCAAAAGGTTGCGGGAGGGGGGGATACGCAGTATTTT. Translated: CASSQKVAGGGDTQYF.

V is TRBV20-1 and J is TRBJ1-1; D ambiguous. There are 13 residues in the CDR3. V lost 3 bases to trimming and J lost 3 bases, with 11 bases between them. Germline-derived CDR1 and CDR2 are DFQATT and SNEGSKA (reference sequence). The CDR3 region has the DNA TGCAGTGCTAGTTGGAGTTCGGACACTGAAGCTTTCTTT. Translating gives CSASWSSDTEAFF.

This clone was picked up a small number of times. The chain employs TRBV7-2 and TRBJ1-1, with no clear D. CDR1 SGHTA and CDR2 FQGNSA come from the germline V gene. V was trimmed by 0 bases and J by 0 bases, leaving 8 bases between them. There are 15 residues in the CDR3. This chain's CDR3 is CASSLATALNTEAFF. CDR3 DNA sequence: TGTGCCAGCAGCTTAGCTACAGCATTGAACACTGAAGCTTTCTTT.

The chain carries TRBV25-1 and TRBJ2-1; D gene ambiguous. Germline assignment: CDR1 MGHDK and CDR2 SYGVNS. V was cut by 3 bases and J by 2 bases, with 14 bases left in between. The length of the CDR3 is 16 residues. CDR3 amino acids: CASSEIGGPTYNEQFF. The CDR3 DNA sequence: TGTGCCAGCAGTGAGATTGGCGGCCCCACCTACAATGAGCAGTTCTTC.

The V and J genes are TRBV15 and TRBJ1-4; 7 bases align to TRBD1. Germline lookup yields CDR1 LNHNV and CDR2 YYDKDF (reference sequence). V shed 0 bases, J shed 2 bases, and the junction held 6 bases outside the gene matches. The CDR3 is 17 amino acids. CDR3 residues: CATSREGGGGTNEKLFF. The CDR3 coding sequence is TGTGCCACCAGCAGAGAAGGAGGGGGCGGCACTAATGAAAAACTGTTTTTT.

This sequence joins TRBV30 and TRBJ1-2, with D perhaps TRBD1 (5 bases). From germline, CDR1 is GTSNPN and CDR2 SVGIG (reference sequence). The CDR3 is 13 amino acids. The V and J ends lost 6 bases and 3 bases respectively, with 14 bases between them. The CDR3 spells CACSRGYDYGYTF. Here the CDR3 DNA reads TGTGCCTGTTCCCGGGGGTATGACTATGGCTACACCTTC.

The CDR3 reads CASSLVPGSEAFF. Written as DNA, the CDR3 is TGCGCCAGCAGCTTGGTTCCGGGGTCTGAAGCTTTCTTT. The chain employs TRBV5-1 and TRBJ1-1; unclear D gene. Trimming removed 0 bases at V and 6 bases at J, with 9 bases between. CDR1 and CDR2 (germline): SGHRS, YFSETQ. The CDR3 spans 13 residues.

The chain joins TRBV5-4 to TRBJ2-7, with D possibly matching TRBD2 (5 bases). Trimming pared 0 bases from V and 3 bases from J, leaving 10 bases between. Germline CDR1 reads SGHNT; CDR2 reads YYREEE (reference sequence). The length of the CDR3 is 14 residues. This CDR3 reads CASSLAGESYEQYF. The CDR3 DNA follows: TGTGCCAGCAGCTTGGCCGGGGAAAGCTACGAGCAGTACTTC.